These 4 T cell receptor beta chains originate from one sample sequenced in a study of tumor T cells in aggressive B-cell lymphoma. Sequencing was performed with immunoSEQ multiplex PCR; in TCRdb, only in-frame clones are kept and a portion is missing. The data contain 9,500 to 10,000 clones, approximately 85% of them singletons. The material sequenced was tumor tissue. These receptors were collected from an adult with diffuse large B cell lymphoma.

This clone appeared a single time. V and J are TRBV6-1 and TRBJ1-2, with a weak D call TRBD1 (5 bases). V gave up 3 bases and J gave up 8 bases, with 22 bases separating them. The CDR3 sequence is 16 residues long. Germline values: CDR1 MNHNS, CDR2 SASEGT. DNA for the CDR3: TGTGCCAGCAGTGACGGGGCGGGGAGGGCCCGAGGAGGCTACACCTTC. It translates to CASSDGAGRARGGYTF.

This chain joins TRBV2 and TRBJ2-5; D is unclear. Germline V gene data show CDR1 as SNHLY and CDR2 as FYNNEI. Deletions cut 7 bases from V and 0 bases from J, with 15 bases between. The CDR3 has 15 residues. The CDR3 DNA follows: TGTGCCAGCACCAAAACCGCGACTTACCAAGAGACCCAGTACTTC. This sequence encodes CASTKTATYQETQYF.

This clone came up once. The chain employs TRBV7-9 and TRBJ1-2; 8 bases are a match to TRBD1. This CDR3 is 16 amino acids long. V gave up 0 bases and J gave up 4 bases; unmatched junction bases: 7. Germline CDR1 and CDR2: SEHNR and FQNEAQ (reference sequence). CDR3 sequence reads: CASSLAEQGATYGYTF. Written as DNA, the CDR3 is TGTGCCAGCAGCTTAGCGGAGCAGGGGGCGACCTATGGCTACACCTTC.

V gene TRBV10-3 combines with J gene TRBJ2-3, with TRBD2 matching over 8 bases. CDR3 length: 14 amino acids. Germline V lookup: CDR1 ENHRY, CDR2 SYGVKD. Losses at the gene ends were 6 bases for V and 6 bases for J; bases not matched to a gene: 8. CDR3 sequence (DNA): TGTGCCATCAGGGGAGGACTAGCTAGTGATACGCAGTATTTT. It yields the protein CAIRGGLASDTQYF.